This record covers a single T cell receptor beta chain. The target antigen is unknown. This specimen comes from a study of graft-versus-host responses after intestinal transplantation. Across the whole study: Transplant types were multivisceral, liver-intestinal, or isolated intestinal. Each recipient received anti-thymocyte globulin induction, then tacrolimus and steroids for approximately three years.

Per germline, CDR1 MNHEY and CDR2 SMNVEV (reference sequence). The CDR3 covers 16 residues. Deletions cut 5 bases from V and 0 bases from J, with 17 bases between. The repertoire was sequenced with immunoSEQ multiplex PCR; TCRdb's copy has only in-frame clones and lacks some. The top ten clones hold around 2.7% of a sample with tens of thousands of clones, 70% to 90% of them seen once. General study findings and limits: GvH clones surfaced in recipient marrow, some emerging earlier in ileum or blood. Allografts of one patient group, those with graft-donor T cell macrochimerism, had high graft-versus-host to host-versus-graft clonal ratios.

V is TRBV27 and J is TRBJ2-7; possible D gene TRBD1, 6 bases. The source of this sequence is a human donor who received an intestinal transplant. This material consisted of unstimulated CD8+ T cells sorted from spleen or lymph node cells, taken before intestinal transplant. This CDR3 is CASSLRTGIVSYEQYF. The DNA for the CDR3 is TGTGCCAGCAGTCTGAGAACAGGGATCGTCTCCTACGAGCAGTACTTC.